This T cell receptor beta chain was identified in a study of response to subunit inactivated influenza vaccine. Study-wide points: Seasonal influenza vaccination, on each occasion, was suggested by the authors to recruit few new T cells.

This CDR3 comprises 12 residues. Germline V lookup: CDR1 SGHDT, CDR2 YYEEEE. V dropped 4 bases and J dropped 5 bases, with 10 bases sitting between them. This clonotype occurred many times. What it recognizes is unknown. TCRdb ran MiXCR on the RT-PCR reads and lists one entry per CDR3 protein. The repertoire includes some 480,000 distinct CDR3 sequences, 10% to 11% of them detected once, and around 12% sits in the top ten. The sequence was collected from a man between 45 and 60 years old who received an inactivated influenza vaccine. This specimen was PBMCs from blood, taken roughly 46 days after vaccination. The chain couples TRBV5-6 to TRBJ2-7; D is possibly TRBD1 (6 bases). CDR3 sequence (DNA): TGTGCCAGCAGCCAGGACAGTAACGAGCAGTACTTC. Amino acid sequence: CASSQDSNEQYF.